One sample yielded the 8 T cell receptor beta chains listed below, sequenced in a study of cytotoxic CD8 clonotypes in ibrutinib-treated CLL. Measured with immunoSEQ multiplex PCR; TCRdb has only the in-frame clones, and not every one. The table has fewer than 35,000 clones, 69% seen once. The specimen comprised PBMCs, sampled after 24 months of ibrutinib treatment. These receptors all come from a human donor with chronic lymphocytic leukemia.

The CDR3 loop reads CSARTGTEQYF. CDR3 nucleotide sequence: TGCAGTGCTAGGACAGGGACCGAGCAGTACTTC. The J gene is TRBJ2-7, the V gene TRBV20-1; 7 nucleotides match TRBD1. There are 11 residues in the CDR3. V shed 3 bases, J shed 6 bases, and the junction held 2 bases outside the gene matches. CDR1 and CDR2 (germline): DFQATT, SNEGSKA (reference sequence).

The genes are TRBV28 and TRBJ1-3; tentatively, D is TRBD1 (5 bases). There are 16 residues in the CDR3. Germline CDR1 is MDHEN and CDR2 is SYDVKM. The V end was cut by 7 bases, the J end by 0 bases, with 16 bases between. The CDR3 is CASTEGTGPSGNTIYF. As DNA, the CDR3 is TGTGCCAGCACCGAGGGGACGGGCCCCTCTGGAAACACCATATATTTT. Using reference TRBV28 and TRBJ1-3 for the parts outside the CDR3, the full variable domain is DVKVTQSSRYLVKRTGEKVFLECVQDMDHENMFWYRQDPGLGLRLIYFSYDVKMKEKGDIPEGYSVSREKKERFSLILESASTNQTSMYLCASTEGTGPSGNTIYFGEGSWLTVV.

The chain uses TRBV7-2 and TRBJ1-3; tentatively, D is TRBD1 (5 bases). The CDR3 length is 15 residues. Trimming removed 5 bases from V and 2 bases from J, with 13 bases in between. Germline lookup yields CDR1 SGHTA and CDR2 FQGNSA. In DNA, the CDR3 is TGTGCCAGCAGCCCCCCCGCAGGGACTGGAAACACCATATATTTT. Its protein product is CASSPPAGTGNTIYF.

The rearrangement uses TRBV28 and TRBJ2-1; D might be TRBD2 (6 bases). The CDR3 extends over 16 amino acids. Per germline, CDR1 MDHEN and CDR2 SYDVKM. V was shortened by 2 bases and J by 5 bases, with 16 bases between the two germline ends. CDR3 coding DNA: TGTGCCAGCAGTTTAGTGGGTAGCGGAGCCGACAATGAGCAGTTCTTC. Translation gives CASSLVGSGADNEQFF.

There are a few counts of this clone. This chain joins TRBV27 and TRBJ2-2; tentatively, D is TRBD1 or TRBD2 (5 bases each). V was pared by 6 bases and J by 6 bases, with 14 bases between. This CDR3 has 14 residues. Per germline, CDR1 MNHEY and CDR2 SMNVEV (reference sequence). The CDR3 here is CASSSGLGAGELFF. The CDR3 DNA is TGTGCCAGCAGCTCCGGATTGGGGGCCGGGGAGCTGTTTTTT.

The rearrangement links TRBV7-2 to TRBJ2-7, with D perhaps matching TRBD2 (5 bases). Germline CDR1 SGHTA, CDR2 FQGNSA. The CDR3 consists of 13 residues. The V end lost 4 bases, the J end lost 4 bases, and 11 bases lay between the germline ends. The CDR3: CASSWGAIYEQYF. In DNA, the CDR3 is TGTGCCAGCAGCTGGGGAGCTATTTACGAGCAGTACTTC.

V usage is TRBV9 and J usage is TRBJ2-3, with 8 bases identical to TRBD1. V lost 4 bases, J lost 4 bases, and 5 bases stayed unmatched. Per the germline V gene, CDR1 is SGDLS and CDR2 is YYNGEE. The CDR3 spans 14 residues. CDR3 DNA: TGTGCCAGCAGCCTGACAGGGGAGCCAGATACGCAGTATTTT. This sequence encodes CASSLTGEPDTQYF.

The chain carries TRBV5-1 and TRBJ1-1, with no clear D. The CDR3 loop spans 13 amino acids. V shed 2 bases and J shed 1 base, with 6 bases lying between them. Germline loops: CDR1 SGHRS, CDR2 YFSETQ. CDR3 coding DNA: TGCGCCAGCAGCTTTCGCGCGAACACTGAAGCTTTCTTT. Protein product: CASSFRANTEAFF.